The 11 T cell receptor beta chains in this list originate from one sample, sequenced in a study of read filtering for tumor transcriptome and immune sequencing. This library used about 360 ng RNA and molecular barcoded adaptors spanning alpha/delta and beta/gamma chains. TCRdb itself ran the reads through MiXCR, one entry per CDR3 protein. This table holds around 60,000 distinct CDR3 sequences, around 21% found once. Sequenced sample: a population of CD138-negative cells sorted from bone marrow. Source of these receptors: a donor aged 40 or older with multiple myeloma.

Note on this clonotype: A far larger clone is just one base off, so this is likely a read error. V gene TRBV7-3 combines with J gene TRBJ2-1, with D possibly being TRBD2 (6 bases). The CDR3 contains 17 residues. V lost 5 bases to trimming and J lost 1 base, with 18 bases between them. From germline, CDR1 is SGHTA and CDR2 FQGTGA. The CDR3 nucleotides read TGTGCCAGCAGCCCAACAATCGGCGGGAATTCCTACAATGAGCAGTTCTTC. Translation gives CASSPTIGGNSYNEQFF.

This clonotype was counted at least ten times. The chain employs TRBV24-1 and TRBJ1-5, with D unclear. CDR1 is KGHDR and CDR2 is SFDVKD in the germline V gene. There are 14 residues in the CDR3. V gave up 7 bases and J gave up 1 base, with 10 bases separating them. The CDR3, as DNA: TGTGCCACCAGCAAAGACGGAAGCAATCAGCCCCAGCATTTT. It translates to CATSKDGSNQPQHF.

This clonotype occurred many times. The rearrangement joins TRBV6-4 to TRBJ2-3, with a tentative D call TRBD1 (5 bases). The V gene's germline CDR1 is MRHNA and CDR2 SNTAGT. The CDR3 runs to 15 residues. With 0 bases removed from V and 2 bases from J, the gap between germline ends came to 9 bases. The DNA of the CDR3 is TGTGCCAGCAGTGACTCCCCAGGGTTCACAGATACGCAGTATTTT. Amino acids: CASSDSPGFTDTQYF.

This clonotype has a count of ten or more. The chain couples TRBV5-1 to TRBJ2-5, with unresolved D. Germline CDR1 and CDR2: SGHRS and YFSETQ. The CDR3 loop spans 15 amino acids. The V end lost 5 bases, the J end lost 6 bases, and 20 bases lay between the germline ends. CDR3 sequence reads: CASSQDEGSIKTQYF. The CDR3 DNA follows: TGCGCCAGCAGTCAGGACGAAGGGTCGATAAAGACCCAGTACTTC.

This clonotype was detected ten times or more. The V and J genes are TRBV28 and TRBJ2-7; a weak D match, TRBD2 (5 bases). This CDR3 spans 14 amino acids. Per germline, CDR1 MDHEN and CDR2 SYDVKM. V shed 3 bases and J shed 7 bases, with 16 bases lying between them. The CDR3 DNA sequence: TGTGCCAGCAGTTTCGCCAAGGTCCCGGGGGAGCAGTACTTC. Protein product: CASSFAKVPGEQYF.

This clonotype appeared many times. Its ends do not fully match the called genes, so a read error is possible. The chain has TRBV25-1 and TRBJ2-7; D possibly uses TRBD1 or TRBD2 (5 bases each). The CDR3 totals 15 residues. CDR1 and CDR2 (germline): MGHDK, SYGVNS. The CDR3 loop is CASSGVHVGTYERYF. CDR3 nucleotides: TGTGCCAGCAGTGGGGTCCATGTCGGGACCTACGAGCGGTACTTC.

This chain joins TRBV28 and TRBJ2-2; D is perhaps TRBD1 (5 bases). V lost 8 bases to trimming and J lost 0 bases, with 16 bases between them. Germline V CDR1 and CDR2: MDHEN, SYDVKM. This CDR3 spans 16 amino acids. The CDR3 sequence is CASCRVHPANTGELFF. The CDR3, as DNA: TGTGCCAGCTGCAGGGTCCACCCTGCGAACACCGGGGAGCTGTTTTTT.

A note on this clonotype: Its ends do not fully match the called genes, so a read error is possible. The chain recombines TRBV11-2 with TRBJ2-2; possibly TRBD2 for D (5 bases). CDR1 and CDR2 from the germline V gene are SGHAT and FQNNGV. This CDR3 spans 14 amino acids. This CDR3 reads CASSPDPNTGELFF. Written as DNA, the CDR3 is TGTGCCAGCAGCCCCGACCCGAACACCGGGGAGCTGTTCTTT. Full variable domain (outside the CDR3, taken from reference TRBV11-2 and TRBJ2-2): EAGVAQSPRYKIIEKRQSVAFWCNPISGHATLYWYQQILGQGPKLLIQFQNNGVVDDSQLPKDRFSAERLKGVDSTLKIQPAKLEDSAVYLCASSPDPNTGELFFGEGSRLTVL.

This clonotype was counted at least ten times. As DNA, the CDR3 is TGTGCAAGTCGCTTAGGGGGGTTTTCCTACGAGCAGTACTTC. Protein: CASRLGGFSYEQYF. The rearrangement uses TRBV12-2 and TRBJ2-7; the D call of TRBD1 is as the table states it, not checked on the DNA. TRBV12-2 is described as a pseudogene. CDR3 length equals 14 residues.

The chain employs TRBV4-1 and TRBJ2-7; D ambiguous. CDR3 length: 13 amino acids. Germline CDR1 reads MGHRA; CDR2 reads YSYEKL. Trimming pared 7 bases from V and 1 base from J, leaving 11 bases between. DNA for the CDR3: TGCGCCAGCACCCCCCCGAATTCCTACGAGCAGTACTTC. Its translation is CASTPPNSYEQYF.

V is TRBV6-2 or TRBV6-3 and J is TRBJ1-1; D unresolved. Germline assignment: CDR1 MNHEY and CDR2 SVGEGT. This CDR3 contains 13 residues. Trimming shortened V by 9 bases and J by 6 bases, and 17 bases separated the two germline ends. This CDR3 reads CASTGPGRAEAFF. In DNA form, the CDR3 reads TGTGCCAGTACTGGCCCCGGAAGAGCTGAAGCTTTCTTT.